This TCR beta chain was sequenced for a study of T cells in Graves' hyperthyroidism and ophthalmopathy. Overall study context: At the time of initial diagnosis and before any treatment, peripheral blood was collected. Study-wide findings and caveats: Ophthalmopathy was told apart from stable hyperthyroidism by a 13 V-J model. Among clonotypes expanded in thyroid above 0.001, most were also found in blood.

For ophthalmopathy patients, the Clinical Activity Score was at least 3 and the NOSPECS grade at least 4; duration was under 3 months. The sample holds many counts of this clonotype. Its specificity is unknown. Trimming cost V 1 base and J 4 bases, with 10 bases left between them. From germline, CDR1 is MNHNS and CDR2 SASEGT. There are 14 residues in the CDR3. Amplified regions were TCR beta CDR3 sequences from RNA transcripts. The HTBI primer set was used in a first-round RT-PCR of the TCR CDR3. One entry per CDR3 protein results from TCRdb running MiXCR on the multiplex PCR reads. The sample shows fewer than 650,000 distinct CDR3 sequences, about 14% of them seen only once.

The chain couples TRBV6-1 to TRBJ1-2; D is perhaps TRBD1 (6 bases). The TCR sequence derives from a woman in her 40s with Graves' ophthalmopathy. Input material: blood. This CDR3 is CASSEGGARYGYTF. For the CDR3, the DNA is TGTGCCAGCAGTGAAGGGGGGGCCCGCTATGGCTACACCTTC.